Detailed here is one T cell receptor beta chain. Antigen unknown. Sequenced by immunoSEQ multiplex PCR; TCRdb stores in-frame clones only, minus some. Of around 84,000 clones in the sample, 80% to 90% were seen once. These data originate in a study of T cell responses to AZD1222 COVID-19 vaccine. Study results and limitations: Nearly half of spike-specific TCRs reportedly target variant regions that are unmutated in the B.1.351 and B.1.1.7 variants. Increased Spike-specific TCR breadth and depth were observed after two AZD1222 doses. The donors showed a predominance of white British ancestry and of females, with possible underestimation of clonal diversity.

Per the germline V gene, CDR1 is SQVTM and CDR2 is ANQGSEA. The junction had 4 bases not matched to a gene; V was cut back by 7 bases and J by 4 bases. The CDR3 is 13 amino acids. This receptor was identified in an adult in good health. The chain combines TRBV29-1 with TRBJ2-7; 13 bases fit TRBD2. This specimen was peripheral blood, taken on day 0 of AZD1222 vaccination. The CDR3: CSAGLAGSYEQYF. The DNA for the CDR3 is TGCAGCGCGGGACTAGCGGGGAGTTACGAGCAGTACTTC.